A single sample gave rise to the 9 T cell receptor beta chains below, sequenced in a study of blood T cells in healthy people across ages. Sample-barcoded 5' priming and a J-beta primer mix drove a second PCR of about 6 to 12 cycles. MiXCR was run by TCRdb on the 5' RACE reads, yielding one entry per CDR3 protein. The repertoire holds 850,000 to 1,300,000 distinct CDR3 sequences, with around 45% as singletons. What was sequenced was blood. The receptors here all came from a woman in her sixties in good health.

This clonotype was observed a few times. V and J are TRBV9 and TRBJ2-7; D possibly corresponds to TRBD2 (5 bases). The V end lost 0 bases, the J end lost 9 bases, and 13 bases lay between the germline ends. This CDR3 is built from 13 residues. Germline values: CDR1 SGDLS, CDR2 YYNGEE. The CDR3 nucleotides read TGTGCCAGCAGCGTAGGCCCTGCGGACTTGCAGTACTTC. This sequence encodes CASSVGPADLQYF.

The chain links TRBV6-6 to TRBJ2-3, with TRBD2 as a possible D gene (5 bases). This CDR3 comprises 14 residues. V lost 7 bases, J lost 5 bases, and 16 bases lay in between. Looked up from germline, CDR1 is MNHNY and CDR2 is SVGAGI (reference sequence). CDR3 sequence reads: CASTHGGAGDTQYF. DNA of the CDR3: TGTGCCAGCACTCACGGAGGAGCTGGAGATACGCAGTATTTT.

This clonotype occurred a few times. The CDR3 DNA reads as TGTGCCAGCAGCTCGATAGCGTACGAGCAGTACTTC. This encodes CASSSIAYEQYF. The chain employs TRBV7-8 and TRBJ2-7; TRBD2 might be the D (5 bases). The CDR3 loop spans 12 amino acids. The V gene lost 4 bases and the J gene lost 4 bases, with 8 bases spanning the gap. Per the germline V gene, CDR1 is SGHVS and CDR2 is FQNEAQ.

V usage is TRBV5-1 and J usage is TRBJ2-5, with 9 bases fitting TRBD2. Looked up from germline, CDR1 is SGHRS and CDR2 is YFSETQ. The length of the CDR3 is 14 residues. V was clipped by 3 bases and J by 11 bases; unmatched bases: 11. The CDR3 region has the DNA TGCGCCAGCAGCTCTAGCGGGACCCTCAATGAGCAGTACTTC. Encoded protein: CASSSSGTLNEQYF. Looking up the rest from reference TRBV5-1 and TRBJ2-5 gives the full variable domain: KAGVTQTPRYLIKTRGQQVTLSCSPISGHRSVSWYQQTPGQGLQFLFEYFSETQRNKGNFPGRFSGRQFSNSRSEMNVSTLELGDSALYLCASSSSGTLNEQYFGPGTRLLVL.

Many counts were recorded for this clonotype. CDR3 nucleotides: TGTGCCAGCAGTGAAGCACCAGGGGAAGATGAAAAACTGTTTTTT. Its translation: CASSEAPGEDEKLFF. The chain is built from TRBV6-1 and TRBJ1-4, with D perhaps TRBD1 (6 bases). The CDR3 contains 15 residues. Germline assignment: CDR1 MNHNS and CDR2 SASEGT. V was pared by 0 bases and J by 6 bases, with 11 bases between.

This clonotype was seen a handful of times. This chain joins TRBV7-9 and TRBJ1-6; 8 bases are a match to TRBD1. Trimming cost V 4 bases and J 8 bases; bases outside gene matches: 7. The germline V gene encodes CDR1 SEHNR and CDR2 FQNEAQ (reference sequence). CDR3 length equals 15 residues. In DNA form, the CDR3 reads TGTGCCAGCAGCTCCCCGGACAGGGCTGATTCACCCCTCCACTTT. Amino acids: CASSSPDRADSPLHF.

This clonotype has a single count. This could be a read error, since a much larger clone is one nucleotide away. V and J are TRBV5-1 and TRBJ2-3, with TRBD1 as a possible D gene (6 bases). The CDR3 runs to 11 residues. The V gene's germline CDR1 is SGHRS and CDR2 YFSETQ. The CDR3 sequence: CVSRGTDTQYF. CDR3 nucleotides: TGCGTCAGCAGGGGTACAGATACGCAGTATTTT.

This clonotype came up a few times. The J gene is TRBJ2-7, the V gene TRBV27; 12 bases are a match to TRBD2. CDR1 is MNHEY, CDR2 SMNVEV, per germline (reference sequence). CDR3 length: 17 amino acids. V lost 4 bases, J lost 2 bases, and 9 bases stayed unmatched. The chain's CDR3 is CASSSTRLAGATYEQYF. The CDR3 region has the DNA TGTGCCAGCAGTTCGACTCGACTAGCGGGGGCCACCTACGAGCAGTACTTC.

The chain recombines TRBV29-1 with TRBJ2-6; possibly TRBD1 for D (5 bases). The V end was cut by 6 bases, the J end by 0 bases, with 18 bases between. The CDR3 is made up of 17 amino acids. Germline loops: CDR1 SQVTM, CDR2 ANQGSEA. The CDR3 nucleotides read TGCAGCGTGAAAGGGGCATCTCTTAGCTCTGGGGCCAACGTCCTGACTTTC. It codes for CSVKGASLSSGANVLTF.